This T cell receptor beta chain stems from a study of blood T cell repertoires in COVID-19. The assay was immunoSEQ multiplex PCR, and TCRdb's table has in-frame clones only and misses some. The repertoire holds around 250,000 clones, with roughly nine tenths as singletons. The TCR originated in a human donor in a cohort exposed to, infected with or recovered from COVID-19 (not recorded which). The donor label of this sample is uncertain. Material for sequencing was PBMCs or T cells enriched from blood (not recorded which).

The CDR3 is CSAGHESSYEQYF. In nucleotides, the CDR3 is TGCAGCGCCGGACACGAGTCCTCCTACGAGCAGTACTTC. V usage is TRBV29-1 and J usage is TRBJ2-7; tentative D call: TRBD1 (5 bases). This CDR3 has 13 amino acids. V was pared by 7 bases and J by 0 bases, with 13 bases between. CDR1 SQVTM and CDR2 ANQGSEA come from the germline V gene.